These 5 T cell receptor beta chains came from one sample sequenced in a study of cytomegalovirus exposure and HLA in healthy donors. PCR amplification relied on 60 Vbeta primers (plus 13 Jbeta primers). Sequenced by immunoSEQ multiplex PCR; TCRdb stores in-frame clones only, minus some. The table records about 160,000 clones, around 83% of them present only once. The sample comprised PBMCs. Receptor source: a man aged 50 to 59 in good health and CMV-seropositive.

V gene TRBV30 combines with J gene TRBJ2-7, with 10 nucleotides matching TRBD1. The CDR3 extends over 14 amino acids. V shed 3 bases, J shed 4 bases, and the junction held 6 bases outside the gene matches. Germline loops: CDR1 GTSNPN, CDR2 SVGIG (reference sequence). CDR3 region: CAWRMGQGYYEQYF. The CDR3 nucleotides are TGTGCCTGGAGAATGGGACAGGGGTATTACGAGCAGTACTTC. The variable domain in full, completed from reference TRBV30 and TRBJ2-7, reads SQTIHQWPATLVQPVGSPLSLECTVEGTSNPNLYWYRQAAGRGLQLLFYSVGIGQISSEVPQNLSASRPQDRQFILSSKKLLLSDSGFYLCAWRMGQGYYEQYFGPGTRLTVT.

The rearrangement links TRBV19 to TRBJ2-7, with TRBD2 identical over 8 bases. This CDR3 region has 14 residues. Germline V gene sequence: CDR1 LNHDA, CDR2 SQIVND (reference sequence). J gave up 2 bases and V 2 bases, and 2 bases lay outside the gene matches. This chain's CDR3 is CASSILAGPYEQYF. Written as DNA, the CDR3 is TGTGCCAGTAGTATACTAGCGGGCCCCTACGAGCAGTACTTC.

The chain employs TRBV6-4 and TRBJ2-3; 8 positions agree with TRBD1. The germline gives CDR1 MRHNA, CDR2 SNTAGT. The CDR3 runs to 14 residues. V was pared by 3 bases and J by 3 bases, with 2 bases of the junction left unmatched. The CDR3 loop reads CASSDTGGTDTQYF. The CDR3 bases are TGTGCCAGCAGTGATACAGGGGGTACAGATACGCAGTATTTT.

The genes are TRBV4-1 and TRBJ2-7, with 11 bases matching TRBD1. The CDR3 contains 14 residues. In germline, CDR1 is MGHRA, CDR2 YSYEKL. J lost 2 bases, V lost 4 bases, and 1 base had no gene match. The CDR3 nucleotides are TGCGCCAGCAGCCGGGGACAGGGGGCCTACGAGCAGTACTTC. As protein: CASSRGQGAYEQYF.

This clone was picked up a small number of times. V and J are TRBV11-2 and TRBJ1-2; 11 nucleotides align to TRBD1. The CDR3 extends over 15 amino acids. J was trimmed by 7 bases and V by 0 bases; bases with no gene match: 4. Germline assignment: CDR1 SGHAT and CDR2 FQNNGV. The CDR3 DNA reads TGTGCCAGCAGCTTAGATGGGACAGGGGGTCTTGGCTACACCTTC. Translation: CASSLDGTGGLGYTF.